Each of the 24 T cell receptor beta chains below was sequenced from the same sample in a study of tumor and adjacent non-tumor tissue in lung cancer. A modified ARM-PCR protocol with three rounds of nested PCR amplified TCRbeta. TCRdb used MiXCR to reprocess the multiplex PCR reads, holding one entry per CDR3 protein. The sample includes roughly 120,000 distinct CDR3 sequences, about 75% of them seen just once. The template was RNA from unsorted bulk tissue. What was sequenced was lung tumor tissue. The source is a woman in her sixties with non-small cell lung cancer.

About this clonotype: At one end, the junction sequence differs from germline, possibly due to a read error. The rearrangement links TRBV20-1 to TRBJ2-1, with TRBD1 matching over 7 bases. CDR3 size: 17 residues. Germline lookup yields CDR1 DFQATT and CDR2 SNEGSKA (reference sequence). The CDR3: CSARAVKGAKPSNEHFF. The CDR3 DNA follows: TGCAGTGCTAGAGCCGTCAAGGGGGCAAAGCCTTCCAATGAGCATTTCTTC.

This clonotype was observed a few times. CDR3 DNA sequence: TGTGCCAGCAGCATTACCGGGGTCTCTGGCTACACCTTC. It yields the protein CASSITGVSGYTF. This chain joins TRBV11-2 and TRBJ1-2, with unresolved D. Germline CDR1 is SGHAT and CDR2 is FQNNGV. Trimming took off 5 bases at V and 7 bases at J, with 14 bases between the two ends. The CDR3 is 13 residues long. Full variable domain (outside the CDR3, taken from reference TRBV11-2 and TRBJ1-2): EAGVAQSPRYKIIEKRQSVAFWCNPISGHATLYWYQQILGQGPKLLIQFQNNGVVDDSQLPKDRFSAERLKGVDSTLKIQPAKLEDSAVYLCASSITGVSGYTFGSGTRLTVV.

The chain employs TRBV28 and TRBJ1-4; weak D call: TRBD1 (5 bases). Between the trimmed V and J ends, which lost 2 bases and 7 bases, there was a span of 11 bases. The CDR3 runs 14 residues. CDR1 MDHEN and CDR2 SYDVKM come from the germline V gene. CDR3 DNA: TGTGCCAGCAGTTTAGGAGGGGCAGTTGAAAAACTGTTTTTT. Protein product: CASSLGGAVEKLFF.

A word on this clonotype: Since a much larger clone is just one base distant, this may be a read error. The CDR3 DNA sequence: TGCAGTGCCGCCCCGGCTTGCGGGCCAGATACGCAGTATTTT. This sequence encodes CSAAPACGPDTQYF. The chain employs TRBV20-1 and TRBJ2-3; a possible D gene is TRBD2 (5 bases). Looked up from germline, CDR1 is DFQATT and CDR2 is SNEGSKA (reference sequence). Between the trimmed V and J ends, which lost 6 bases and 4 bases, there was a span of 17 bases. The length of the CDR3 is 14 residues.

With regard to this clonotype: This sequence may be a read error, since a much larger clone differs from it by one base. The gene calls are TRBV4-1 and TRBJ1-5; no firm D call. This CDR3 is 15 amino acids long. Deletions cut 6 bases from V and 7 bases from J, with 19 bases between. Germline V CDR1 and CDR2: MGHRA, YSYEKL. The chain's CDR3 is CASRPNMLGSQPQHF. The DNA for the CDR3 is TGCGCCAGCAGGCCAAACATGCTGGGTTCACAGCCCCAGCATTTT.

The CDR3 DNA reads as TGTGCCAGCAGCAGAAGACGGGGACCATACGAGCAGTACTTC. Its protein is CASSRRRGPYEQYF. This chain connects TRBV6-2 or TRBV6-3 to TRBJ2-7; D is possibly TRBD1 or TRBD2 (5 bases each). The CDR3 loop spans 14 amino acids. The V end was cut by 6 bases, the J end by 4 bases, with 16 bases between. Germline V gene lookup returns CDR1 MNHEY and CDR2 SVGEGT.

This clonotype has a single count. The chain carries TRBV7-2 and TRBJ2-2; 8 bases are a match to TRBD1. Germline V lookup: CDR1 SGHTA, CDR2 FQGNSA. This CDR3 comprises 14 residues. With V trimmed by 4 bases and J by 4 bases, 2 bases remained unmatched. CDR3 in amino acids: CASSSTGGTGELFF. DNA for the CDR3: TGTGCCAGCAGCTCTACAGGGGGCACCGGGGAGCTGTTTTTT.

Concerning this clonotype: With a much larger clone just one base away, this may be a read error. The rearrangement links TRBV20-1 to TRBJ1-3, with D tentatively TRBD1 (6 bases). The germline V and J ends were trimmed by 6 bases and 8 bases, with 17 bases remaining between them. Germline V gives CDR1 DFQATT, CDR2 SNEGSKA (reference sequence). The CDR3 loop spans 13 amino acids. This chain's CDR3 is CSAKRGARDTIYF. The CDR3 DNA sequence: TGCAGTGCGAAAAGGGGGGCGCGGGACACCATATATTTT.

This sequence joins TRBV30 and TRBJ1-6; D unclear. V gave up 6 bases and J gave up 4 bases, with 10 bases separating them. Germline assignment: CDR1 GTSNPN and CDR2 SVGIG (reference sequence). The CDR3 is 13 amino acids. CDR3 protein: CACTADYNSPLHF. The CDR3 DNA sequence: TGTGCCTGCACGGCTGATTATAATTCACCCCTCCACTTT.

This chain joins TRBV28 and TRBJ2-5; no clear D. The CDR3 runs to 15 residues. Between the trimmed V and J ends, which lost 5 bases and 6 bases, there was a span of 19 bases. Per germline, CDR1 MDHEN and CDR2 SYDVKM. In DNA, the CDR3 is TGTGCCAGCAGTCCGGGTGTAACCTGGGAAAAGACCCAGTACTTC. It specifies CASSPGVTWEKTQYF.

Points on this clonotype: As the CDR3 is not closed by the conserved phenylalanine or tryptophan, this likely results from a read error. The J gene is TRBJ2-5, the V gene TRBV12-3 or TRBV12-4; 7 bases align to TRBD1. The CDR3 loop spans 16 amino acids. V shed 8 bases and J 4 bases; nucleotides not matched to a gene: 16. The CDR3 here is CASCSDRGAGGETQYY. The CDR3 coding sequence is TGTGCCAGCTGTTCCGATCGAGGAGCAGGGGGAGAGACCCAGTACTAC.

This clonotype was seen more than once but under ten times. Compared with germline, one end of the junction differs, possibly owing to a read error. The V gene is TRBV11-2, the J gene TRBJ2-1; TRBD2 matches 7 bases. Germline CDR1 SGHAT, CDR2 FQNNGV. The CDR3 runs 17 residues. For the CDR3, the DNA is TGTGCCAGCGGCTTAGTGTACGGGGGGAGCTCCTACAATGAGCAGCTCTTC. Translation gives CASGLVYGGSSYNEQLF. Looking up the rest from reference TRBV11-2 and TRBJ2-1 gives the full variable domain: EAGVAQSPRYKIIEKRQSVAFWCNPISGHATLYWYQQILGQGPKLLIQFQNNGVVDDSQLPKDRFSAERLKGVDSTLKIQPAKLEDSAVYLCASGLVYGGSSYNEQLFGPGTRLTVL.

Only one count was recorded for this clonotype. This chain links TRBV11-2 with TRBJ2-5, with 12 bases that match TRBD1. Per germline, CDR1 SGHAT and CDR2 FQNNGV. The CDR3 totals 15 residues. Trimming at V came to 4 bases and at J to 14 bases, leaving 14 bases not matched to a gene. In nucleotides, the CDR3 is TGTGCCAGCAGCTCGATAGGGACAGGGGGCGGGATCCAATACTTC. It specifies CASSSIGTGGGIQYF.

The V and J genes are TRBV10-1 and TRBJ2-1; TRBD2 agrees at 7 bases. J was trimmed by 9 bases and V by 4 bases; bases with no gene match: 9. CDR3 length equals 14 residues. Germline CDR1 is WNHNN and CDR2 is SYGVQD (reference sequence). The CDR3 protein is CASSGLAAYIEQFF. In nucleotides, the CDR3 is TGCGCCAGCAGTGGGCTAGCGGCCTATATTGAGCAGTTCTTC.

Turning to this clonotype: Given a much more abundant clone one base away, this may be a read error. The genes are TRBV5-5 and TRBJ1-5; no clear D. Germline assignment: CDR1 SGHKS and CDR2 YYEKEE (reference sequence). There are 15 residues in the CDR3. CDR3 coding DNA: TGTGCCAGCAGCCTTGGAACTTCGAGCAATCAGCCCCACCATTTT. Protein product: CASSLGTSSNQPHHF.

Details on this clonotype: The junction departs from germline at one end; a sequencing error may be responsible. The rearrangement joins TRBV6-2 or TRBV6-3 to TRBJ2-1; 8 bases agree with TRBD1. Germline CDR1 reads MNHEY; CDR2 reads SVGEGT. The CDR3 totals 15 residues. The CDR3 spells CASRYGQGAYNEQFF. The CDR3 bases are TGTGCTAGCAGATACGGACAGGGCGCCTACAATGAGCAGTTCTTC.

This clonotype was counted ten times or more. The V call is TRBV20-1, the J call TRBJ1-2; D remains ambiguous. From germline, CDR1 is DFQATT and CDR2 SNEGSKA (reference sequence). With 3 bases removed from V and 8 bases from J, the gap between germline ends came to 19 bases. The CDR3 sequence is 14 residues long. The CDR3 sequence: CSARALGVEGGYTF. In DNA, the CDR3 is TGCAGTGCTAGGGCCCTGGGAGTGGAGGGAGGCTACACCTTC.

Comment on this clonotype: Relative to the germline gene, one junction end is altered; a read error may explain this. The chain links TRBV18 to TRBJ2-1, with TRBD2 identical over 7 bases. The germline CDR1 and CDR2 sequences are KGHSH and LQKENI. There are 15 residues in the CDR3. DNA of the CDR3: TGTGCCGGCTCACGGTCGGGGGGAGACTACAATGAGCAGTTCTTC. This sequence encodes CAGSRSGGDYNEQFF.

As regards this clonotype: One end of the junction does not line up with germline, which may come from a read error. V is TRBV29-1 and J is TRBJ1-1; D is unresolved. Germline V CDR1 and CDR2: SQVTM, ANQGSEA. The CDR3 loop spans 13 amino acids. CDR3 in DNA: TGTAGCGTGCGGGAGGATGAGAACATTGAAGCTTTCTTT. This codes for CSVREDENIEAFF.

In regard to this clonotype: The junction departs from germline at one end; a sequencing error may be responsible. The chain couples TRBV11-3 to TRBJ2-1, with 12 bases fitting TRBD2. Germline V gene lookup returns CDR1 SGHNT and CDR2 YENEEA. This CDR3 spans 17 amino acids. CDR3 nucleotides: TGTGTCAGCAGTTTAGAGTTGACTAGCGGGAGCATCAATGAGCAGTTCTTC. This gives the protein CVSSLELTSGSINEQFF.

The chain combines TRBV20-1 with TRBJ2-7; TRBD2 agrees at 9 bases. CDR3 size: 15 residues. Looked up from germline, CDR1 is DFQATT and CDR2 is SNEGSKA (reference sequence). This chain's CDR3 is CTATSSGMPSREQYF. The DNA of the CDR3 is TGCACTGCAACCTCTAGCGGGATGCCCTCTAGGGAGCAGTACTTC.

A remark on this clonotype: The junction does not match germline at one end; this may be a read error. The chain recombines TRBV29-1 with TRBJ2-4; D may be TRBD1 or TRBD2 (5 bases each). The CDR3 extends over 18 amino acids. Germline V gene sequence: CDR1 SQVTM, CDR2 ANQGSEA. The CDR3 loop reads CSAVLGLVGTIANNIQYF. The CDR3 DNA is TGCAGCGCCGTCTTAGGGCTAGTGGGGACCATAGCCAATAACATTCAGTACTTC.

Comment on this clonotype: The junction shows a germline mismatch at one end, possibly a read error. V is TRBV6-2 or TRBV6-3 and J is TRBJ2-2; TRBD1 matches at 7 bases. The V gene's germline CDR1 is MNHEY and CDR2 SVGEGT. The CDR3 loop spans 15 amino acids. The CDR3 bases are TGTTCCAGCAGTTCCCAGGGGGTTAACACCGGGGAGCTGTTTTTT. It translates to CSSSSQGVNTGELFF.

This clonotype showed up just a few times. The V call is TRBV19, the J call TRBJ1-2; the D is unclear. Germline V gives CDR1 LNHDA, CDR2 SQIVND (reference sequence). V gave up 4 bases and J gave up 3 bases, with 9 bases separating them. The CDR3 consists of 13 residues. Here the CDR3 reads CASSNQVDYGYTF. For the CDR3, the DNA is TGTGCCAGTAGTAATCAGGTTGACTATGGCTACACCTTC.